This passage covers 11 T cell receptor beta chains from one sample sequenced in a study of T cell responses to AZD1222 COVID-19 vaccine. Libraries were prepared by immunoSEQ multiplex PCR; TCRdb keeps only in-frame clonotypes and omits some of them. The sample lists 70,000 to 75,000 clones; roughly 85% were seen once. The input for sequencing was peripheral blood, taken 28 days after the second AZD1222 dose. Receptor source: an adult who received the AZD1222 COVID-19 vaccine.

This chain joins TRBV29-1 and TRBJ2-1; possibly TRBD1 for D (5 bases). CDR3 length equals 11 residues. CDR1 SQVTM and CDR2 ANQGSEA come from the germline V gene. Trimming removed 8 bases from V and 4 bases from J, with 9 bases in between. In DNA, the CDR3 is TGCAGCCTGGGGCGGTACAATGAGCAGTTCTTC. As protein: CSLGRYNEQFF.

The V gene is TRBV3-1 (or the pseudogene TRBV3-2), the J gene TRBJ2-1; D gene ambiguous. The CDR3 has 14 amino acids. The V end was cut by 5 bases, the J end by 6 bases, with 14 bases between. Per germline, CDR1 LGHDT and CDR2 YNNKEL (reference sequence). The CDR3 region has the DNA TGTGCCAGCAGCTTCGGCGGTCCCTCCAATGAGCAGTTCTTC. It encodes CASSFGGPSNEQFF.

The chain is built from TRBV30 and TRBJ1-5, with a weak D call TRBD1 (5 bases). Germline CDR1 GTSNPN, CDR2 SVGIG (reference sequence). Deletions cut 2 bases from V and 5 bases from J, with 28 bases between. This CDR3 contains 19 residues. The CDR3 region has the DNA TGTGCCTGGAGTAGTCTGGGACCCCTTAATGGCCCCACAGATCAGCCCCAGCATTTT. It yields the protein CAWSSLGPLNGPTDQPQHF.

The chain has TRBV2 and TRBJ2-3; 7 nucleotides match TRBD2. The CDR3 totals 15 residues. Germline loops: CDR1 SNHLY, CDR2 FYNNEI. V was pared by 8 bases and J by 0 bases, with 8 bases of the junction left unmatched. CDR3 protein: CASRRVAGSTDTQYF. The DNA for the CDR3 is TGTGCCAGCCGGAGGGTAGCGGGTAGCACAGATACGCAGTATTTT.

This rearrangement joins TRBV6-5 to TRBJ1-2, with D tentatively TRBD1 (5 bases). Per germline, CDR1 MNHEY and CDR2 SVGAGI. The CDR3 runs 15 residues. V shed 3 bases and J shed 4 bases, with 15 bases lying between them. CDR3 amino acids: CASSYDLGGSYGYTF. DNA of the CDR3: TGTGCCAGCAGTTATGACCTTGGGGGAAGCTATGGCTACACCTTC.

The rearrangement uses TRBV7-2 and TRBJ1-2; the D gene is possibly TRBD1 (6 bases). The germline CDR1 and CDR2 sequences are SGHTA and FQGNSA. This CDR3 is built from 15 residues. V lost 2 bases and J lost 5, with 15 bases in between. The CDR3 region is CASSLSTGRGYGYTF. As DNA, the CDR3 is TGTGCCAGCAGCTTATCCACAGGGAGGGGATATGGCTACACCTTC.

The chain joins TRBV2 to TRBJ2-7, with unresolved D. V lost 8 bases, J lost 1 base, and 6 bases lay in between. Germline lookup yields CDR1 SNHLY and CDR2 FYNNEI. There are 11 residues in the CDR3. For the CDR3, the DNA is TGTGCCAGCTCATTATCCTACGAGCAGTACTTC. Encoded protein: CASSLSYEQYF.

This rearrangement joins TRBV6-5 to TRBJ2-7, with a weak D call TRBD1 (6 bases). V was shortened by 2 bases and J by 2 bases, with 13 bases between the two germline ends. Germline CDR1 and CDR2: MNHEY and SVGAGI. There are 15 residues in the CDR3. The CDR3 loop is CASSYATGGTYEQYF. The CDR3 nucleotides are TGTGCCAGCAGTTACGCGACAGGAGGTACCTACGAGCAGTACTTC.

The rearrangement links TRBV7-9 to TRBJ2-2; D is tentatively TRBD1 or TRBD2 (5 bases each). V was clipped by 6 bases and J by 5 bases, with 16 bases between them. The germline V gene encodes CDR1 SEHNR and CDR2 FQNEAQ (reference sequence). CDR3 length: 15 residues. The CDR3 sequence is CASRPGTSLTGELFF. The CDR3 bases are TGTGCCAGCAGGCCCGGGACCAGCCTAACCGGGGAGCTGTTTTTT.

This clone was observed once. The rearrangement links TRBV7-6 to TRBJ2-3, with 8 bases that match TRBD1. CDR1 and CDR2 (germline): SGHVS, FNYEAQ. After removal of 1 base from V and 1 base from J, the junction contained 7 bases not matched to a gene. CDR3 length: 17 amino acids. CDR3 protein: CASSLGGTGPGTDTQYF. Here the CDR3 DNA reads TGTGCCAGCAGCTTAGGCGGGACAGGTCCGGGCACAGATACGCAGTATTTT.

The gene calls are TRBV13 and TRBJ2-3; D is undetermined. The germline V gene encodes CDR1 PRHDT and CDR2 FYEKMQ (reference sequence). Trimming stripped 5 bases from V and 2 bases from J, with 17 bases between. The CDR3 runs 16 residues. The CDR3 coding sequence is TGTGCCAGCAGCACCGCGACAAGGTCAAACACAGATACGCAGTATTTT. As protein: CASSTATRSNTDTQYF.